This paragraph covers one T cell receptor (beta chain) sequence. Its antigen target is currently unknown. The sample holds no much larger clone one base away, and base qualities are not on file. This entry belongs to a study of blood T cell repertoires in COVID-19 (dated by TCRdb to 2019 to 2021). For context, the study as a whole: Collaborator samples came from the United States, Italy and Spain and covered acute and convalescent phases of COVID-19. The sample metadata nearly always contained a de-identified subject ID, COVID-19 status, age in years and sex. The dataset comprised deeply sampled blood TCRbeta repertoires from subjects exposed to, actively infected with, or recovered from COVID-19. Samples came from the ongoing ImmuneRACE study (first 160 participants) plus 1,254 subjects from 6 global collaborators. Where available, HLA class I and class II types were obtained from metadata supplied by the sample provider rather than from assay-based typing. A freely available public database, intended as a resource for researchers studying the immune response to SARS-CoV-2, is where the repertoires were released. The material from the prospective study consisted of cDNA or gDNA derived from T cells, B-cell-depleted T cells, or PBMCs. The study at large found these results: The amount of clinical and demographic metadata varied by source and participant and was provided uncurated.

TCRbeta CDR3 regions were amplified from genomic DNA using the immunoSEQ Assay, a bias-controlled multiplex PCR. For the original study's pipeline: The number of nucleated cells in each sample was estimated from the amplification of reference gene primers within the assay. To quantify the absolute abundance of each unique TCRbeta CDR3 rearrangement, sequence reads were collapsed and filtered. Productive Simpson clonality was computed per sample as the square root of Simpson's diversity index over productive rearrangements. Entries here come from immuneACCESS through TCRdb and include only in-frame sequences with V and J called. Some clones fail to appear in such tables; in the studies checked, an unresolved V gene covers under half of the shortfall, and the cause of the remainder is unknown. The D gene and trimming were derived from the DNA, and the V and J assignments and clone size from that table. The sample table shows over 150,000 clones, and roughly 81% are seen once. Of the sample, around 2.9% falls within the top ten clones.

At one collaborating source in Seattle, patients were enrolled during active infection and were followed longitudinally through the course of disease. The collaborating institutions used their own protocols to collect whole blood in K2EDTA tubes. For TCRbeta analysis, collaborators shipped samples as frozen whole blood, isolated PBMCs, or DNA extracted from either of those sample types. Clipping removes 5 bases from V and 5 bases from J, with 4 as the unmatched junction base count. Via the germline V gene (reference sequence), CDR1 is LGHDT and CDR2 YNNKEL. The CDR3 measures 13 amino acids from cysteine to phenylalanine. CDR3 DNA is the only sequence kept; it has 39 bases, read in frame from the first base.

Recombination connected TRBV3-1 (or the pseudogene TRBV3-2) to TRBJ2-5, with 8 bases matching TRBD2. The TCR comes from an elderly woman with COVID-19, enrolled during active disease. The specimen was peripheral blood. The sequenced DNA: TGTGCCAGCAGCTTCGGGGGGGCGGAGACCCAGTACTTC. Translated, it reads CASSFGGAETQYF.